This T cell receptor beta chain was profiled in a study of T-cell memory formation after mild COVID-19. Whole-study findings and limits: Clones which contracted sat mainly in CM and EM if CD4+, and in EMRA if CD8+. Researchers could not confirm that second-wave clones peaking on day 37 targeted SARS-CoV-2. CD4/CD8 balance held among clones contracting day 15 to 85, and later expanders leaned CD4+.

A few counts support this clonotype. Antigen unknown. It was 5'RACE with constant-segment primers that produced the TCR alpha and TCR beta cDNA libraries, which carried sample barcodes and UMIs. TCRdb independently ran MiXCR on the 5' RACE reads; one entry per CDR3 protein. The sample comprises approximately 340,000 distinct CDR3 sequences, 10% to 15% of which are singletons, and about 20% rests with the top ten. The CDR3 runs 15 residues. V lost 1 base and J lost 7; bases outside the gene matches: 4. Germline CDR1 and CDR2: SNHLY and FYNNEI. Material: PBMCs or a T cell subset sorted from them (not recorded which). The origin of this receptor is a man in his late teens or twenties who had mild COVID-19 (a few samples of this study predate the infection). Cell type and time point are not known. The V gene is TRBV2, the J gene TRBJ1-6, with TRBD1 identical over 7 bases. CDR3 in DNA: TGTGCCAGCAGTGAAGGGGGCAGGGGGAATTCACCCCTCCACTTT. This sequence encodes CASSEGGRGNSPLHF. Filled out from reference TRBV2 and TRBJ1-6, the complete variable domain reads EPEVTQTPSHQVTQMGQEVILRCVPISNHLYFYWYRQILGQKVEFLVSFYNNEISEKSEIFDDQFSVERPDGSNFTLKIRSTKLEDSAMYFCASSEGGRGNSPLHFGNGTRLTVT.